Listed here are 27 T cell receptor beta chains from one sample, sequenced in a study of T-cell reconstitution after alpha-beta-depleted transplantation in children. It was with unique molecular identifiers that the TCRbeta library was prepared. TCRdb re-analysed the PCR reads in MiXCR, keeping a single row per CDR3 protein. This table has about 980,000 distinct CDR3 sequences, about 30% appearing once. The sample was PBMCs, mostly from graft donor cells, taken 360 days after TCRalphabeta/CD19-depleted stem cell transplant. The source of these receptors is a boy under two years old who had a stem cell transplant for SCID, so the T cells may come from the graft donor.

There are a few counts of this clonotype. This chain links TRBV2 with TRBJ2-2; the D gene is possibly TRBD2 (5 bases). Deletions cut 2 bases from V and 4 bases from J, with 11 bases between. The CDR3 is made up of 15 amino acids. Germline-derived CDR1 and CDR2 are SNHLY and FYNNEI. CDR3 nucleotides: TGTGCCAGCAGTGAACTCCGAGGGCCCACCGGGGAGCTGTTTTTT. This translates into CASSELRGPTGELFF.

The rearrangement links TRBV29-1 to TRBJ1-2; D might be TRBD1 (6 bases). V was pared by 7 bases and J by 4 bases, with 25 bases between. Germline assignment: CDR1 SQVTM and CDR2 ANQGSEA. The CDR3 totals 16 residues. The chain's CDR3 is CSATSLGTTPSYGYTF. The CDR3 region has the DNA TGCAGCGCCACGTCCTTGGGGACAACTCCCTCCTATGGCTACACCTTC.

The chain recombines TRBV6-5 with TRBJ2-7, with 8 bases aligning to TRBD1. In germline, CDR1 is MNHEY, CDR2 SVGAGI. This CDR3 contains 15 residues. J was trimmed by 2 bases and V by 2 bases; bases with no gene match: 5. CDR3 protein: CASSYNRQGTYEQYF. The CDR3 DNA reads TGTGCCAGCAGTTACAATCGACAGGGGACCTACGAGCAGTACTTC.

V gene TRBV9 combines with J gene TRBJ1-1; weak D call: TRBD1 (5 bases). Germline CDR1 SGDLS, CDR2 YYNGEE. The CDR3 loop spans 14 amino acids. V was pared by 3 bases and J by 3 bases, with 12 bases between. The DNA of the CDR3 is TGTGCCAGCAGCGCGTGGGGGGTCGACACTGAAGCTTTCTTT. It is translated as CASSAWGVDTEAFF.

The DNA of the CDR3 is TGTGCCAGCAGTTTATGGTATGGGACAGGGGGTGAGCAGTACTTC. Its protein product is CASSLWYGTGGEQYF. This chain uses TRBV27 with TRBJ2-7, with 11 bases matching TRBD1. The germline V gene encodes CDR1 MNHEY and CDR2 SMNVEV (reference sequence). The CDR3 contains 15 residues. The J segment lost 7 bases and the V segment lost 1 base, leaving 6 bases of the junction unmatched.

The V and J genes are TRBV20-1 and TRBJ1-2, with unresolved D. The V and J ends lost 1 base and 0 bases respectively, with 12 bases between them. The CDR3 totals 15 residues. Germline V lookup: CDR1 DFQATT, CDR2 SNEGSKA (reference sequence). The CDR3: CSARVSAVPNYGYTF. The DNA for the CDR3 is TGCAGTGCTAGAGTATCGGCCGTACCTAACTATGGCTACACCTTC.

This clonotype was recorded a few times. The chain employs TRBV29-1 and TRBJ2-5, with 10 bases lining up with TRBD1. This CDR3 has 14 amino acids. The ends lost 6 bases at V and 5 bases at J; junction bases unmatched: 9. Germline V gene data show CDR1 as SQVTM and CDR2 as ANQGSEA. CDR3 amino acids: CSVHRDRGFETQYF. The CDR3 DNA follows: TGCAGCGTCCACCGGGACAGGGGCTTCGAGACCCAGTACTTC. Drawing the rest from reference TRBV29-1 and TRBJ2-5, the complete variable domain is SAVISQKPSRDICQRGTSLTIQCQVDSQVTMMFWYRQQPGQSLTLIATANQGSEATYESGFVIDKFPISRPNLTFSTLTVSNMSPEDSSIYLCSVHRDRGFETQYFGPGTRLLVL.

This chain's CDR3 is CASGGEGLYGYTF. The CDR3, as DNA: TGTGCCAGCGGAGGGGAGGGCCTCTATGGCTACACCTTC. This sequence joins TRBV9 and TRBJ1-2; TRBD1 might be the D (5 bases). The CDR3 contains 13 residues. Trimming took 7 bases from V and 4 from J, leaving 14 bases between them. CDR1 and CDR2 (germline): SGDLS, YYNGEE.

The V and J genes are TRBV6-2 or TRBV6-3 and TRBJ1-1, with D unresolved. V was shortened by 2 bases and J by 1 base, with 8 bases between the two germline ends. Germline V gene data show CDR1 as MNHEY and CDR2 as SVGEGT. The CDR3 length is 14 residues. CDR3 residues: CASSYPEGNTEAFF. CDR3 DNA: TGTGCCAGCAGTTACCCTGAGGGGAACACTGAAGCTTTCTTT.

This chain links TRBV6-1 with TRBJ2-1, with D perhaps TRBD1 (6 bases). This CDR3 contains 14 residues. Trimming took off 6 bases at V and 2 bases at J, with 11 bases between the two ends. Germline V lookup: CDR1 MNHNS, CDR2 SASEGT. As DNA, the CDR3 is TGTGCCAGCAGAACAGGGCCGCCCTACAATGAGCAGTTCTTC. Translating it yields CASRTGPPYNEQFF.

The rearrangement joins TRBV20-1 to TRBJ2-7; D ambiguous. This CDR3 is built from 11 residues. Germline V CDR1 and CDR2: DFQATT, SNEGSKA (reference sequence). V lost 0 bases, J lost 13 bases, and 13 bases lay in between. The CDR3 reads CSARDLRVIYF. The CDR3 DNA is TGCAGTGCTAGAGATTTAAGGGTGATCTACTTC.

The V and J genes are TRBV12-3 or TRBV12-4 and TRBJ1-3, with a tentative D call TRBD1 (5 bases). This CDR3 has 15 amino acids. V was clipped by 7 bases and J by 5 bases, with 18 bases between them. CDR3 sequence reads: CASTVHWGERNTIYF. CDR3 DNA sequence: TGTGCCAGCACCGTCCATTGGGGGGAAAGAAACACCATATATTTT.

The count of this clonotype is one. The CDR3 nucleotides are TGCGCCAGCCGAGAGACAGGGGCCCTCAATGAGCAGTTCTTC. Translation: CASRETGALNEQFF. The chain has TRBV5-1 and TRBJ2-1, with TRBD1 matching 8 bases. Germline trimming cut 7 bases from V and 6 bases from J; bases unmatched to any gene: 9. CDR1 is SGHRS, CDR2 YFSETQ, per germline. This CDR3 region has 14 residues.

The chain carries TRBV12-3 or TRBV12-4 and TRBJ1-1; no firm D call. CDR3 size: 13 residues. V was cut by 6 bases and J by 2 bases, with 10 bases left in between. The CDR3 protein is CASSEWDNTEAFF. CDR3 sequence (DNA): TGTGCCAGCAGCGAATGGGATAACACTGAAGCTTTCTTT.

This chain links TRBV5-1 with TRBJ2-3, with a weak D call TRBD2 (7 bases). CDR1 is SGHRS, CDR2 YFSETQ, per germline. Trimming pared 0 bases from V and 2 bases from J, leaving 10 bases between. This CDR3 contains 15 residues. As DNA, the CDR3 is TGCGCCAGCAGCTTGGAAGGGGGGGTCACAGATACGCAGTATTTT. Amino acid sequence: CASSLEGGVTDTQYF.

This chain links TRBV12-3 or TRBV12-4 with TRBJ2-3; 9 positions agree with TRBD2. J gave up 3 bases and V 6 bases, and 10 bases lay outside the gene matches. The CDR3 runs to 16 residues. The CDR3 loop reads CASRRTSEVPTDTQYF. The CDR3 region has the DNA TGTGCCAGCAGGCGGACTAGCGAGGTACCTACAGATACGCAGTATTTT.

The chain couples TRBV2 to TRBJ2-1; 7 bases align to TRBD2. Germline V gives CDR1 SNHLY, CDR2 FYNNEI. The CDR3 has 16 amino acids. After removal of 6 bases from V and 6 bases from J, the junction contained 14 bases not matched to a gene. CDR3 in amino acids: CASRALWGGVVNEQFF. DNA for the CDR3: TGTGCCAGCAGGGCTTTATGGGGGGGAGTGGTCAATGAGCAGTTCTTC.

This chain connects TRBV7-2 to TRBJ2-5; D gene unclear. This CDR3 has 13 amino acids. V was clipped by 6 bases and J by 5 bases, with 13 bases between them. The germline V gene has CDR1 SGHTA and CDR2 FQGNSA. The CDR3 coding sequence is TGTGCCAGCAGACCTAGGCCCCTGGAGACCCAGTACTTC. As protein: CASRPRPLETQYF. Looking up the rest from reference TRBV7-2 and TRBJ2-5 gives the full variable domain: GAGVSQSPSNKVTEKGKDVELRCDPISGHTALYWYRQSLGQGLEFLIYFQGNSAPDKSGLPSDRFSAERTGGSVSTLTIQRTQQEDSAVYLCASRPRPLETQYFGPGTRLLVL.

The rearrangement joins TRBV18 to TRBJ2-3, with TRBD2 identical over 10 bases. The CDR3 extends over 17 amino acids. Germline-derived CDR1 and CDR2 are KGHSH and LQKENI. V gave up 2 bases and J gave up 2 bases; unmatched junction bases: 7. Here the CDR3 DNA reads TGTGCCAGCTCACCATTCCCTAGCGGGGGTTCCACAGATACGCAGTATTTT. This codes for CASSPFPSGGSTDTQYF.

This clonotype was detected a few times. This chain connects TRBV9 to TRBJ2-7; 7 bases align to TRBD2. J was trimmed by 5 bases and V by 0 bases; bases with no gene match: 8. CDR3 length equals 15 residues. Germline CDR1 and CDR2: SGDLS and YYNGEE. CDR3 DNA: TGTGCCAGCAGCGTAGGGGGAGGGGAAGTCGACGAGCAGTACTTC. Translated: CASSVGGGEVDEQYF.

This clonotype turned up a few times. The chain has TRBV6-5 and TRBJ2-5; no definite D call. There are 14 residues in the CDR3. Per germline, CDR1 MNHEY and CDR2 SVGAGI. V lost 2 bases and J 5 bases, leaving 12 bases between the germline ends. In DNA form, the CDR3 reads TGTGCCAGCAGTTACGGTTGGCCCGAGGAGACCCAGTACTTC. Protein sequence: CASSYGWPEETQYF.

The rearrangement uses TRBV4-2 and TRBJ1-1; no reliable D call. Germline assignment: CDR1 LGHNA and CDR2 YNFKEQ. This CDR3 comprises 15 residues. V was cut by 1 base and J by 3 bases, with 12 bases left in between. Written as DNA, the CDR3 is TGTGCCAGCAGCCAAGTTCGGGTCTCGGACACTGAAGCTTTCTTT. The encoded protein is CASSQVRVSDTEAFF.

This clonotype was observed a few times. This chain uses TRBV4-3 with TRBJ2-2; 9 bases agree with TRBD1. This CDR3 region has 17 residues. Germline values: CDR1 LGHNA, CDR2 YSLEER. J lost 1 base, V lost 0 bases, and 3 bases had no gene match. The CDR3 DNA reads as TGCGCCAGCAGCCAAGATAGGGACAGGGTGAACACCGGGGAGCTGTTTTTT. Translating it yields CASSQDRDRVNTGELFF.

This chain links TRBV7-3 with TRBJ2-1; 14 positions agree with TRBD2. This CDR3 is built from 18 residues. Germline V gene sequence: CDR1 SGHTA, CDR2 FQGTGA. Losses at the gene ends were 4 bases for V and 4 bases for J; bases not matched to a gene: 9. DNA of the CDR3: TGTGCCAGCAGCTCTTCCTGGACTAGCGGGGGGAAGTACAATGAGCAGTTCTTC. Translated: CASSSSWTSGGKYNEQFF.

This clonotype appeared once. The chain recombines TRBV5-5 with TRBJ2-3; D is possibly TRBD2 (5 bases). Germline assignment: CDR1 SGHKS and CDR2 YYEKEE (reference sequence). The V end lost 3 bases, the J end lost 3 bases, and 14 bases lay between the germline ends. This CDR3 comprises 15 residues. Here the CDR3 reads CASSSAAWRTDTQYF. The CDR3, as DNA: TGTGCCAGCAGCTCGGCCGCCTGGAGGACAGATACGCAGTATTTT.

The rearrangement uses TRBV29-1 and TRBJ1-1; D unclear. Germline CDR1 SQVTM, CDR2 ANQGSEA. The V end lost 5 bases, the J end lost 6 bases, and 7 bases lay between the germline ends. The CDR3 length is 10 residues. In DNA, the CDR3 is TGCAGCGTTTGGTGGCCTGAAGCTTTCTTT. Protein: CSVWWPEAFF.

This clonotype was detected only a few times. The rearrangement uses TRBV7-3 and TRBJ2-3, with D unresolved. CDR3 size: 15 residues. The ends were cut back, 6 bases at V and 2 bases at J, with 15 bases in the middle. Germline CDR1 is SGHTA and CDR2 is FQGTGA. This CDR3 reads CASSKTADPTDTQYF. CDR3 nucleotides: TGTGCCAGCAGTAAGACGGCTGACCCCACAGATACGCAGTATTTT. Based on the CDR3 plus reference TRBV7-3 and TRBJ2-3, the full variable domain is GAGVSQTPSNKVTEKGKYVELRCDPISGHTALYWYRQSLGQGPEFLIYFQGTGAADDSGLPNDRFFAVRPEGSVSTLKIQRTERGDSAVYLCASSKTADPTDTQYFGPGTRLTVL.